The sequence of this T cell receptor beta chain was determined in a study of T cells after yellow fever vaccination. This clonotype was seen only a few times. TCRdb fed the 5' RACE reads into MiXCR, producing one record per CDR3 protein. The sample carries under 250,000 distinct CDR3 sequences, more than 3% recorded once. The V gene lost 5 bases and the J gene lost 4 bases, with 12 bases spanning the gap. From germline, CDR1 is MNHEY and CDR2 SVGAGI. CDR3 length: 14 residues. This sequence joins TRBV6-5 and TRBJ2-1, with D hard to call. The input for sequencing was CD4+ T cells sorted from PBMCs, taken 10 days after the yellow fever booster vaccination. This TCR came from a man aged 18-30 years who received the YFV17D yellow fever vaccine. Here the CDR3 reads CASSPARPYNEQFF. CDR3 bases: TGTGCCAGCAGTCCAGCAAGACCGTACAATGAGCAGTTCTTC.